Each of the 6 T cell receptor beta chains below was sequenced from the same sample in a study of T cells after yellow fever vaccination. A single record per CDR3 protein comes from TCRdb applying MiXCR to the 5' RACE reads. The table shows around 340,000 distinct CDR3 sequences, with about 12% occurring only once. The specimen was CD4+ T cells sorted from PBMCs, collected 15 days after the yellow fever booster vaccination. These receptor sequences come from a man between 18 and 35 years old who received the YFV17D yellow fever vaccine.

The CDR3 DNA sequence: TGTGCCAGTAGTAGGACAGTTCCGGACACTGAAGCTTTCTTT. Amino acid sequence: CASSRTVPDTEAFF. The J gene is TRBJ1-1, the V gene TRBV19, with D tentatively TRBD1 (6 bases). This CDR3 is built from 14 residues. Germline V lookup: CDR1 LNHDA, CDR2 SQIVND (reference sequence). Trimming removed 4 bases at V and 3 bases at J, with 12 bases between.

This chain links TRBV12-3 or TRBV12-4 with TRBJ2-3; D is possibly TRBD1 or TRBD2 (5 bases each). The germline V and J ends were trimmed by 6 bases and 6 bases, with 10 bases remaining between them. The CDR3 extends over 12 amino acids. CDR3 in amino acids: CASSWGIDTQYF. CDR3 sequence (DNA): TGTGCCAGCAGCTGGGGGATTGATACGCAGTATTTT.

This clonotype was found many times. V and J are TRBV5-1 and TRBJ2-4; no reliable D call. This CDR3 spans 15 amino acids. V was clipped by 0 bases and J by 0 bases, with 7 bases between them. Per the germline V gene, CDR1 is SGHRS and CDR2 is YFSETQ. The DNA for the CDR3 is TGCGCCAGCAGCTTGGATCCAGCAGCCAAAAACATTCAGTACTTC. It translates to CASSLDPAAKNIQYF. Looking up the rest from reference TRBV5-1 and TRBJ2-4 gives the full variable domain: KAGVTQTPRYLIKTRGQQVTLSCSPISGHRSVSWYQQTPGQGLQFLFEYFSETQRNKGNFPGRFSGRQFSNSRSEMNVSTLELGDSALYLCASSLDPAAKNIQYFGAGTRLSVL.

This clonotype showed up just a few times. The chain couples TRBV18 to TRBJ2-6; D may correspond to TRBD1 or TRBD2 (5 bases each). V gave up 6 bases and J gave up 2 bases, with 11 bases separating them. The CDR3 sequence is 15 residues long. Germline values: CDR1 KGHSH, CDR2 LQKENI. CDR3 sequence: CASSRGGAGANVLTF. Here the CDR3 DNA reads TGTGCCAGCTCCCGTGGGGGTGCTGGGGCCAACGTCCTGACTTTC.

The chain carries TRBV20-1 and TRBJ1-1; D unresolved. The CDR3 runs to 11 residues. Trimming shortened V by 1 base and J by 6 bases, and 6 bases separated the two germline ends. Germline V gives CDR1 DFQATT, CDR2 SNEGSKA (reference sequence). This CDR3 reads CSARGLAEAFF. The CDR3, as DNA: TGCAGTGCTAGAGGGTTGGCTGAAGCTTTCTTT.

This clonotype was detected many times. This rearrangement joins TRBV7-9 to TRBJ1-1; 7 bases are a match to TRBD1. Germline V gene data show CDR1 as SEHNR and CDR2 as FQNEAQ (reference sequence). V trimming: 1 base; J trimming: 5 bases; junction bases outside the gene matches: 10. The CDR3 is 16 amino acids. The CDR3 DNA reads TGTGCCAGCAGCTTAGGCGAGGGGGCACGGGAGACTGAAGCTTTCTTT. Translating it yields CASSLGEGARETEAFF.